This T cell receptor (beta chain) stems from a study of cytomegalovirus exposure and HLA in healthy donors. Study-level background: Of 398 genotyped donors, roughly 81% clustered with self-reported Caucasian donors. General study points: TCR beta V segments were, for the most part, productive about 87% or about 30% of the time in an earlier analysis. In a later analysis, at a false discovery rate of 0.05, fewer than 20,000 TCR beta sequences were associated with HLA alleles.

Concerning this clone: Its antigen is undetermined.

Germline CDR1 reads LGHNA; CDR2 reads YSLEER. Trimming cost V 0 bases and J 0 bases, with 15 bases left between them. The CDR3 loop spans 18 amino acids. Amplification used 60 Vbeta primers and 13 Jbeta primers. Sequencing used immunoSEQ multiplex PCR; TCRdb keeps in-frame clones, though not all of them. This table holds more than 150,000 clones, roughly 73% found once. The sequenced material came from PBMCs. V and J are TRBV4-3 and TRBJ1-3, with a weak D call TRBD1 (6 bases). The TCR sequence derives from a woman aged 40 to 50 in good health and CMV-seropositive. The CDR3 DNA reads as TGCGCCAGCAGCCAAGAGCTTTTCAGGGGTTTCTCTGGAAACACCATATATTTT. Amino acid sequence: CASSQELFRGFSGNTIYF.